This TCR beta chain originates from a study of identifying expanded T cells in peripheral blood. Whole-study results and caveats: Clone count variance between roughly two-week samples rose with total template count. Differentially abundant clones: about 1.2 between replicates, approximately 16 at approximately two weeks, over 18 at four.

The V gene's germline CDR1 is SGHTA and CDR2 FQGNSA. This CDR3 spans 14 amino acids. With 5 bases clipped from V and 5 bases from J, the junction kept 5 bases outside the gene matches. Libraries were prepared by immunoSEQ multiplex PCR; TCRdb keeps only in-frame clonotypes and omits some of them. The profile shows some 97,000 clones, 88% of them singletons. During the collection period, no donor immune events like infections were recorded. With respect to this clone: The antigen remains unidentified.

V and J are TRBV7-2 and TRBJ1-2, with 10 bases aligning to TRBD1. The sequence came from a person between 18 and 75 years old in good health. Input material: blood. CDR3 in DNA: TGTGCCAGCAGCGTAGGACAGGGGGTTTATGGCTACACCTTC. It is translated as CASSVGQGVYGYTF.